Listed here are 10 T cell receptor beta chains from one sample, sequenced in a study of blood T cell repertoires in COVID-19. Clones were read by immunoSEQ multiplex PCR, and TCRdb kept only the in-frame ones, dropping some. The table includes some 57,000 clones, 86% detected once. The sequencing sample was made of peripheral blood. The receptors were sampled from a woman of 80 years or more with acute or convalescent COVID-19.

This clone has only a few counts. The V gene is TRBV5-6, the J gene TRBJ2-1; 8 positions agree with TRBD2. CDR3 length equals 16 residues. J gave up 1 base and V 1 base, and 4 bases lay outside the gene matches. Germline CDR1 SGHDT, CDR2 YYEEEE. For the CDR3, the DNA is TGTGCCAGCAGCTTGCGGACTAGCAGTTCCTACAATGAGCAGTTCTTC. Translated, it gives CASSLRTSSSYNEQFF. Full variable domain (missing parts from reference TRBV5-6 and TRBJ2-1): DAGVTQSPTHLIKTRGQQVTLRCSPKSGHDTVSWYQQALGQGPQFIFQYYEEEERQRGNFPDRFSGHQFPNYSSELNVNALLLGDSALYLCASSLRTSSSYNEQFFGPGTRLTVL.

The chain carries TRBV9 and TRBJ1-4; weak D call: TRBD1 (5 bases). V was pared by 4 bases and J by 6 bases, with 16 bases between. Per the germline V gene, CDR1 is SGDLS and CDR2 is YYNGEE. This CDR3 spans 15 amino acids. CDR3 amino acids: CASSTGPSWDEKLFF. The CDR3 coding sequence is TGTGCCAGCAGCACAGGACCTTCTTGGGATGAAAAACTGTTTTTT.

The CDR3 bases are TGTGCCAGCTGCACTTTCAACTGCGATGAGCAGTTCTTC. Its translation is CASCTFNCDEQFF. The chain is built from TRBV2 and TRBJ2-1, with no clear D. The germline V gene has CDR1 SNHLY and CDR2 FYNNEI. The CDR3 runs 13 residues. V lost 8 bases and J 8 bases, leaving 16 bases between the germline ends.

This chain connects TRBV19 to TRBJ2-2; TRBD2 agrees at 14 bases. This CDR3 contains 15 residues. V trimming: 9 bases; J trimming: 3 bases; junction bases outside the gene matches: 3. The germline V gene has CDR1 LNHDA and CDR2 SQIVND (reference sequence). In nucleotides, the CDR3 is TGTGCCAGCGGGACTAGCGGGAGTTACACCGGGGAGCTGTTTTTT. It codes for CASGTSGSYTGELFF.

This chain uses TRBV18 with TRBJ1-1; TRBD1 is a possible D gene (6 bases). V lost 5 bases and J lost 1, with 14 bases in between. Germline lookup yields CDR1 KGHSH and CDR2 LQKENI. CDR3 length: 15 amino acids. The CDR3 coding sequence is TGTGCCAGCTCAAAAAGGGGACAAAGGAACACTGAAGCTTTCTTT. Amino acids: CASSKRGQRNTEAFF. The variable domain in full, with the rest retrieved from reference TRBV18 and TRBJ1-1, is NAGVMQNPRHLVRRRGQEARLRCSPMKGHSHVYWYRQLPEEGLKFMVYLQKENIIDESGMPKERFSAEFPKEGPSILRIQQVVRGDSAAYFCASSKRGQRNTEAFFGQGTRLTVV.

The chain carries TRBV12-5 and TRBJ1-5; 9 bases fit TRBD1. J was trimmed by 9 bases and V by 6 bases; bases with no gene match: 12. Per germline, CDR1 LGHNT and CDR2 FRNRAP. The CDR3 extends over 15 amino acids. CDR3 bases: TGTGCTAGTGGCCTTATGGGACAGGGAGGGTGGCCCCAGCATTTT. It specifies CASGLMGQGGWPQHF.

This clone has a handful of counts. The rearrangement joins TRBV7-3 to TRBJ1-2; 8 bases map to TRBD1. V shed 4 bases and J 13 bases; nucleotides not matched to a gene: 5. Germline CDR1 and CDR2: SGHTA and FQGTGA. CDR3 length: 11 amino acids. CDR3 protein: CASSSDRASTF. The CDR3 DNA sequence: TGTGCCAGCAGCTCGGACAGGGCGAGCACCTTC.

The gene calls are TRBV7-9 and TRBJ2-7; no clear D gene. The germline V and J ends were trimmed by 2 bases and 4 bases, with 9 bases remaining between them. In germline, CDR1 is SEHNR, CDR2 FQNEAQ (reference sequence). The CDR3 consists of 13 residues. CDR3 residues: CASSLNNGYEQYF. The CDR3, as DNA: TGTGCCAGCAGCTTAAATAACGGGTACGAGCAGTACTTC.

The rearrangement links TRBV12-5 to TRBJ1-3, with 8 positions matching TRBD1. The CDR3 has 15 residues. The V gene's germline CDR1 is LGHNT and CDR2 FRNRAP. With V trimmed by 1 base and J by 4 bases, 3 bases remained unmatched. CDR3 nucleotide sequence: TGTGCTAGTGGTTTGGCAGGGGGCTGGGGAAACACCATATATTTT. This gives the protein CASGLAGGWGNTIYF.

This clone has more than one count but fewer than ten. This sequence joins TRBV19 and TRBJ2-4; unclear D gene. The germline gives CDR1 LNHDA, CDR2 SQIVND (reference sequence). V was pared by 9 bases and J by 6 bases, with 9 bases between. This CDR3 region has 11 residues. CDR3 in DNA: TGTGCCAGGTCTCCAGGAAACATTCAGTACTTC. It translates to CARSPGNIQYF.